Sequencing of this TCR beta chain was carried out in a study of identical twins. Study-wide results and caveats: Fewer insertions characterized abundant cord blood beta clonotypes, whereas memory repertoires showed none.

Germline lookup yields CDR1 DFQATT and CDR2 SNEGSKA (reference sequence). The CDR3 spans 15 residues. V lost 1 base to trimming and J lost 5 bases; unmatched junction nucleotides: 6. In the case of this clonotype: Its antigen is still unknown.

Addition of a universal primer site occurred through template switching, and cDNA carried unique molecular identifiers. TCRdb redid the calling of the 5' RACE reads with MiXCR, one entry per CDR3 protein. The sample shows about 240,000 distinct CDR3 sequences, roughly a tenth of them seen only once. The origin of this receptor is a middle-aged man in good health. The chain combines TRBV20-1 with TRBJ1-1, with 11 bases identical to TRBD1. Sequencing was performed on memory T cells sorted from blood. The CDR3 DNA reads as TGCAGTGCTAGAGCCTGGGACAGGGGGTTGACTGAAGCTTTCTTT. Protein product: CSARAWDRGLTEAFF.